This entry is about one T cell receptor (beta chain). Its target is unknown. V was trimmed by 9 bases and J by 8 bases, leaving 22 bases between them. The germline V gene encodes CDR1 LNHDA and CDR2 SQIVND (reference sequence). The CDR3 sequence is 15 residues long. This entry is derived from a study of shared clonotypes between healthy human individuals. Study-wide results and limits: Larger estimated richness was generally recorded for naive subsets relative to memory subsets. The sampled material consisted only of blood, and tissue repertoires are likely to differ.

The authors divided CD4+ cells into CD45RA+ naive and CD45RA-negative memory subsets. The input for sorted-subset replicate PCRs was around 0.2 ug DNA, around 27,000 T cell genomes. Repertoires were generated with immunoSEQ multiplex PCR, while TCRdb's copy carries only in-frame clones and drops some. The sample has approximately 620,000 clones, roughly 97% seen once. This sequence originates from a woman under 40 in good health. Sequencing was done on a sample of naive CD4+ T cells sorted from blood. Subset defined: CD45RA+ positively selected. The chain carries TRBV19 and TRBJ1-4, with a tentative D call TRBD1 (6 bases). The CDR3 spells CASQSDRRRGEKLFF. CDR3 DNA: TGTGCCAGCCAATCCGACAGGCGCCGAGGGGAAAAACTGTTTTTT.